Shown below are 20 T cell receptor beta chains from a single sample sequenced in a study of cytomegalovirus exposure and HLA in healthy donors. This PCR relied on a set of 60 Vbeta primers and 13 Jbeta primers. TCRdb's copy holds only in-frame clones and misses some; the assay was immunoSEQ multiplex PCR. The data hold roughly 120,000 clones, with 80% observed a single time. Sequencing was performed on PBMCs. The receptor set was obtained from a man aged 25-45 years in good health and CMV-seronegative.

This chain uses TRBV27 with TRBJ1-3; tentatively, D is TRBD1 (5 bases). Between the trimmed V and J ends, which lost 2 bases and 1 base, there was a span of 6 bases. Germline CDR1 reads MNHEY; CDR2 reads SMNVEV (reference sequence). The CDR3 length is 14 residues. CDR3 loop: CASSLTGSGNTIYF. Written as DNA, the CDR3 is TGTGCCAGCAGTTTAACAGGATCTGGAAACACCATATATTTT.

The rearrangement links TRBV19 to TRBJ1-5; tentatively, D is TRBD1 (6 bases). Trimming cost V 2 bases and J 3 bases, with 8 bases left between them. Germline-derived CDR1 and CDR2 are LNHDA and SQIVND (reference sequence). The CDR3 consists of 14 residues. Here the CDR3 reads CASSIRDNNQPQHF. The CDR3 DNA reads as TGTGCCAGTAGTATACGGGACAACAATCAGCCCCAGCATTTT. The full variable domain, with the rest looked up from reference TRBV19 and TRBJ1-5, is DGGITQSPKYLFRKEGQNVTLSCEQNLNHDAMYWYRQDPGQGLRLIYYSQIVNDFQKGDIAEGYSVSREKKESFPLTVTSAQKNPTAFYLCASSIRDNNQPQHFGDGTRLSIL.

In this sample, this clone turned up a few times. CDR3 region: CASSYRGRNEQFF. CDR3 DNA sequence: TGTGCCAGCAGTTACAGGGGTAGGAATGAGCAGTTCTTC. The chain recombines TRBV28 with TRBJ2-1; 7 bases are shared with TRBD1. Germline CDR1 MDHEN, CDR2 SYDVKM. V was clipped by 4 bases and J by 7 bases; unmatched bases: 4. This CDR3 region has 13 residues. Based on the CDR3 plus reference TRBV28 and TRBJ2-1, the full variable domain is DVKVTQSSRYLVKRTGEKVFLECVQDMDHENMFWYRQDPGLGLRLIYFSYDVKMKEKGDIPEGYSVSREKKERFSLILESASTNQTSMYLCASSYRGRNEQFFGPGTRLTVL.

The rearrangement joins TRBV28 to TRBJ2-3, with D possibly TRBD1 on 5 matching bases. In germline, CDR1 is MDHEN, CDR2 SYDVKM. The CDR3 covers 14 residues. V was trimmed by 3 bases and J by 4 bases, leaving 11 bases between them. The CDR3 region is CASSFSRVSDTQYF. The CDR3 bases are TGTGCCAGCAGTTTTAGCAGGGTGTCAGATACGCAGTATTTT.

The chain joins TRBV7-8 to TRBJ2-7; TRBD1 matches 9 bases. This CDR3 spans 13 amino acids. In germline, CDR1 is SGHVS, CDR2 FQNEAQ. J lost 3 bases, V lost 5 bases, and 2 bases had no gene match. In DNA form, the CDR3 reads TGTGCCAGCAGCGTGGGACAGGGCTACGAGCAGTACTTC. This encodes CASSVGQGYEQYF.

CDR3 in DNA: TGTGCCAGCAGCCTGTATGGACTAGCGGAGAACACCGGGGAGCTGTTTTTT. This sequence encodes CASSLYGLAENTGELFF. The chain employs TRBV11-2 and TRBJ2-2, with 10 bases that match TRBD2. V shed 5 bases and J 1 base; nucleotides not matched to a gene: 7. The germline V gene encodes CDR1 SGHAT and CDR2 FQNNGV. There are 17 residues in the CDR3.

This clone came up once. Sequence at one end of the junction differs from germline and may be a read error. The V gene is TRBV29-1, the J gene TRBJ1-2, with D perhaps TRBD1 (5 bases). CDR1 and CDR2 from the germline V gene are SQVTM and ANQGSEA. This CDR3 region has 9 residues. DNA for the CDR3: TGCAGCGTTGATAATGCGAGACAGTTC. Translating it yields CSVDNARQF. Based on the CDR3 plus reference TRBV29-1 and TRBJ1-2, the full variable domain is SAVISQKPSRDICQRGTSLTIQCQVDSQVTMMFWYRQQPGQSLTLIATANQGSEATYESGFVIDKFPISRPNLTFSTLTVSNMSPEDSSIYLCSVDNARQFGSGTRLTVV.

This clone has a single count. The chain recombines TRBV5-4 with TRBJ2-1; D unresolved. Germline assignment: CDR1 SGHNT and CDR2 YYREEE (reference sequence). Trimming pared 2 bases from V and 0 bases from J, leaving 12 bases between. This CDR3 is 16 amino acids long. CDR3 protein: CASSFNRRNSYNEQFF. In DNA form, the CDR3 reads TGTGCCAGCAGCTTCAATCGGCGGAACTCCTACAATGAGCAGTTCTTC.

This CDR3 reads CASSLGGRGLRGGTDTQYF. The DNA of the CDR3 is TGTGCCAGCAGTCTGGGGGGCAGGGGGTTGCGGGGTGGCACAGATACGCAGTATTTT. The rearrangement uses TRBV7-2 and TRBJ2-3; TRBD1 is a possible D gene (7 bases). CDR1 is SGHTA and CDR2 is FQGNSA in the germline V gene. The CDR3 loop spans 19 amino acids. The ends were cut back, 6 bases at V and 1 base at J, with 26 bases in the middle.

The chain recombines TRBV7-9 with TRBJ2-5; 8 bases are shared with TRBD2. The DNA end is more similar to TRBJ2-7, so the J call may be wrong. CDR1 and CDR2 from the germline V gene are SEHNR and FQNEAQ (reference sequence). This CDR3 region has 15 residues. CDR3 sequence (DNA): TGTGCCAGCAGCTCGCTGGGGACTAGGGGCTACGAGCAGTACTTC. It encodes CASSSLGTRGYEQYF.

The rearrangement links TRBV10-3 to TRBJ1-2; the D is unclear. Trimming left V 3 bases short and J 6 bases short, with 8 bases between. Germline V CDR1 and CDR2: ENHRY, SYGVKD. The CDR3 covers 12 residues. The CDR3 DNA reads TGTGCCATCAGTGATCGCGGAGATGGCTACACCTTC. Its translation: CAISDRGDGYTF.

The V gene is TRBV11-2, the J gene TRBJ1-5; TRBD1 might be the D (5 bases). V gave up 0 bases and J gave up 5 bases, with 14 bases separating them. The germline gives CDR1 SGHAT, CDR2 FQNNGV. The CDR3 runs 16 residues. DNA of the CDR3: TGTGCCAGCAGCTTAGAGGGAGGGGCTCACGATCAGCCCCAGCATTTT. This translates into CASSLEGGAHDQPQHF.

The rearrangement joins TRBV5-1 to TRBJ2-7; 9 bases align to TRBD1. This CDR3 comprises 16 residues. Per germline, CDR1 SGHRS and CDR2 YFSETQ. V was clipped by 0 bases and J by 2 bases; unmatched bases: 6. The CDR3 DNA reads as TGCGCCAGCAGCTTGGGGGGACAGGGTTCGACCTACGAGCAGTACTTC. Residues: CASSLGGQGSTYEQYF.

V usage is TRBV11-2 and J usage is TRBJ2-3, with a weak D call TRBD1 (6 bases). Germline CDR1 reads SGHAT; CDR2 reads FQNNGV. Between the trimmed V and J ends, which lost 4 bases and 4 bases, there was a span of 12 bases. This CDR3 spans 14 amino acids. The CDR3 region is CASSSQGFADTQYF. DNA for the CDR3: TGTGCCAGCAGCTCACAGGGTTTTGCAGATACGCAGTATTTT.

The gene calls are TRBV5-4 and TRBJ2-2; D is perhaps TRBD1 (5 bases). The CDR3 is made up of 14 amino acids. Per the germline V gene, CDR1 is SGHNT and CDR2 is YYREEE (reference sequence). The V end lost 4 bases, the J end lost 5 bases, and 12 bases lay between the germline ends. The CDR3 DNA reads TGTGCCAGCAGCGCATCGACAGTAACCGGGGAGCTGTTTTTT. This translates into CASSASTVTGELFF.

The chain joins TRBV7-8 to TRBJ2-1; D possibly corresponds to TRBD1 (5 bases). Trimming pared 1 base from V and 2 bases from J, leaving 9 bases between. CDR3 size: 15 residues. Germline CDR1 is SGHVS and CDR2 is FQNEAQ. CDR3 region: CASSLGQDTYNEQFF. The DNA for the CDR3 is TGTGCCAGCAGCTTAGGGCAGGACACCTACAATGAGCAGTTCTTC.

The chain carries TRBV27 and TRBJ2-1, with TRBD2 identical over 7 bases. CDR1 is MNHEY, CDR2 SMNVEV, per germline (reference sequence). V lost 6 bases and J lost 6; bases outside the gene matches: 5. The CDR3 extends over 13 amino acids. The CDR3 reads CASSQAGINEQFF. The CDR3 DNA reads TGTGCCAGCAGCCAAGCGGGGATCAATGAGCAGTTCTTC.

The chain links TRBV19 to TRBJ2-7, with a weak D call TRBD1 (6 bases). Germline V lookup: CDR1 LNHDA, CDR2 SQIVND (reference sequence). With 6 bases removed from V and 5 bases from J, the gap between germline ends came to 14 bases. The CDR3 is made up of 13 amino acids. The CDR3 sequence: CASSQGLKNEQYF. The DNA for the CDR3 is TGTGCCAGTAGCCAGGGGCTCAAGAACGAGCAGTACTTC.

In this sample, this clone turned up once. The gene calls are TRBV7-2 and TRBJ2-7, with 8 bases identical to TRBD1. V lost 3 bases to trimming and J lost 2 bases; unmatched junction nucleotides: 3. The germline V gene has CDR1 SGHTA and CDR2 FQGNSA. This CDR3 spans 14 amino acids. The CDR3 bases are TGTGCCAGCAGCTTGGGACAGGAACCCTACGAGCAGTACTTC. Amino acids: CASSLGQEPYEQYF.

The chain employs TRBV5-4 and TRBJ2-1; TRBD2 matches at 12 bases. V shed 1 base and J 7 bases; nucleotides not matched to a gene: 0. The length of the CDR3 is 14 residues. CDR1 and CDR2 (germline): SGHNT, YYREEE (reference sequence). CDR3 coding DNA: TGTGCCAGCAGCTTGACTAGCGGGAGGAATGAGCAGTTCTTC. Residues: CASSLTSGRNEQFF.